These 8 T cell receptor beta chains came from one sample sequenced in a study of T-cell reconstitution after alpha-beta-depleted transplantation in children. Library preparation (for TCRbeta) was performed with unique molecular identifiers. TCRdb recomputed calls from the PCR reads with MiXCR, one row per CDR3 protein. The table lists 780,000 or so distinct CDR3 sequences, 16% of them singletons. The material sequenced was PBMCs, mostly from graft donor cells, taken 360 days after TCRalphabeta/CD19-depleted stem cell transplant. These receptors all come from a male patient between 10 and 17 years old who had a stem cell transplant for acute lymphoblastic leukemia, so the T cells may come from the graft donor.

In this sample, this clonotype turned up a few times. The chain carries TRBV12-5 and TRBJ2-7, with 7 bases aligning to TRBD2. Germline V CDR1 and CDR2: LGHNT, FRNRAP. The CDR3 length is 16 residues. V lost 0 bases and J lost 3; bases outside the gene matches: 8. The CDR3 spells CASGLVLGGNGYEQYF. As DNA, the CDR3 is TGTGCTAGTGGTTTGGTACTGGGAGGGAATGGCTACGAGCAGTACTTC.

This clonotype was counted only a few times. This chain's CDR3 is CASSIKAGISPLHF. DNA for the CDR3: TGTGCCAGCAGCATTAAGGCGGGGATTTCACCCCTCCACTTT. The chain recombines TRBV7-9 with TRBJ1-6; D ambiguous. The V end was cut by 5 bases, the J end by 9 bases, with 14 bases between. The CDR3 runs 14 residues. Germline V gene sequence: CDR1 SEHNR, CDR2 FQNEAQ (reference sequence).

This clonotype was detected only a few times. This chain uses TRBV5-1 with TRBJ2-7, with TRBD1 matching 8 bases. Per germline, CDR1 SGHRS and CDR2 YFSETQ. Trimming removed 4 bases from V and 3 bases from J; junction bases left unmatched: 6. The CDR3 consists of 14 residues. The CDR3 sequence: CASSANTGGYEQYF. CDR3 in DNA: TGCGCCAGCAGCGCCAATACAGGGGGCTACGAGCAGTACTTC.

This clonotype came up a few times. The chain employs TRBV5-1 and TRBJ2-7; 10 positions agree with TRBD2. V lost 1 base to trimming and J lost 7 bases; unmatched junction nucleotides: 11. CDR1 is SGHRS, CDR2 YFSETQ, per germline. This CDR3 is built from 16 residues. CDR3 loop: CASSLIAGGLGGEQYF. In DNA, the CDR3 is TGCGCCAGCAGCTTGATAGCGGGAGGCCTCGGGGGGGAGCAGTACTTC.

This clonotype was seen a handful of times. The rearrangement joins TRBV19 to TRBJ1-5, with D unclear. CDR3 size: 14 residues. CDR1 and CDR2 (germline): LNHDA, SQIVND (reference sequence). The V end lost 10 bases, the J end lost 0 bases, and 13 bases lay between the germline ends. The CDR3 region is CATLPMNSNQPQHF. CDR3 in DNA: TGTGCCACCCTACCCATGAATAGCAATCAGCCCCAGCATTTT.

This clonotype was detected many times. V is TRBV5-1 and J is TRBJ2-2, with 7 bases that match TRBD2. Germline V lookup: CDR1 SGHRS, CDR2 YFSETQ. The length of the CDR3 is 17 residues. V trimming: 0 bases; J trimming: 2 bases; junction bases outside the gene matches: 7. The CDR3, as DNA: TGCGCCAGCAGCTTGGCCCGGGGGGTGATAAACACCGGGGAGCTGTTTTTT. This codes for CASSLARGVINTGELFF.

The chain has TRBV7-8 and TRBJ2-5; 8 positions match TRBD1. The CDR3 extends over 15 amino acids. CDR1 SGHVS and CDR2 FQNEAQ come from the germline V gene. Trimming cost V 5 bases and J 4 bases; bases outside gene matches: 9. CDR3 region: CASSARQGRLETQYF. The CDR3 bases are TGTGCCAGCAGCGCCAGACAGGGGCGATTAGAGACCCAGTACTTC.

The CDR3 sequence is CATSRGQYTGELFF. Here the CDR3 DNA reads TGTGCCACCAGCAGGGGACAGTACACCGGGGAGCTGTTTTTT. The V call is TRBV15, the J call TRBJ2-2; 7 nucleotides align to TRBD1. The CDR3 extends over 14 amino acids. From germline, CDR1 is LNHNV and CDR2 YYDKDF (reference sequence). With 3 bases clipped from V and 3 bases from J, the junction kept 1 base outside the gene matches.